The rows below give T cell receptor beta chains drawn from one sample of a study of cytomegalovirus exposure and HLA in healthy donors. Measured with immunoSEQ multiplex PCR; TCRdb has only the in-frame clones, and not every one. The sample holds roughly 250,000 clones, roughly 81% seen once. Material for sequencing was PBMCs. The receptors originated from a woman aged 40 to 49 in good health and CMV-seropositive. Both conserved end residues are part of each CDR3. A D gene is named only where the DNA matches it firmly. A row's size may be missing; if present it is once, few, many or a size class.

size: NA
V: TRBV5-1
D: TRBD2
J: TRBJ2-5
CDR3: CASSPPGTSGQETQYF
DNA: TGCGCCAGCAGCCCCCCCGGGACTAGCGGACAAGAGACCCAGTACTTC

size: NA
V: TRBV19
D: NA
J: TRBJ1-2
CDR3: CASSIGGRLGYGYTF
DNA: TGTGCCAGTAGTATCGGGGGGCGATTGGGATATGGCTACACCTTC

size: NA
V: TRBV27
D: TRBD2
J: TRBJ2-7
CDR3: CASSFSNSGSSYEQYF
DNA: TGTGCCAGCAGTTTCTCAAATAGCGGGAGCTCCTACGAGCAGTACTTC

size: NA
V: TRBV7-3
D: NA
J: TRBJ2-2
CDR3: CASSLKWGPGFTGELFF
DNA: TGTGCCAGCAGCTTAAAATGGGGCCCCGGGTTCACCGGGGAGCTGTTTTTT

size: once
V: TRBV6-5
D: TRBD2
J: TRBJ2-6
CDR3: CASSDTGTSSVLTF
DNA: TGTGCCAGCAGTGACACCGGGACTAGCAGCGTCCTGACTTTC

size: NA
V: TRBV7-9
D: NA
J: TRBJ2-2
CDR3: CASSQGSGGTGELFF
DNA: TGTGCCAGCAGCCAGGGGTCGGGAGGTACCGGGGAGCTGTTTTTT

size: NA
V: TRBV27
D: TRBD1
J: TRBJ1-4
CDR3: CASSPRQGTNEKLFF
DNA: TGTGCCAGCAGTCCGAGACAGGGAACTAATGAAAAACTGTTTTTT

size: NA
V: TRBV4-3
D: NA
J: TRBJ2-1
CDR3: CASSQRPGHLGDEQFF
DNA: TGCGCCAGCAGCCAGCGGCCAGGACATCTGGGCGATGAGCAGTTCTTC

size: NA
V: TRBV11-2
D: TRBD2
J: TRBJ2-5
CDR3: CASSSSGLAGGPWGETQYF
DNA: TGTGCCAGCAGCTCAAGTGGACTAGCGGGAGGTCCATGGGGAGAGACCCAGTACTTC

size: NA
V: TRBV29-1
D: NA
J: TRBJ1-3
CDR3: CSVEEVGTGNTIYF
DNA: TGCAGCGTGGAAGAGGTAGGGACAGGAAACACCATATATTTT

size: NA
V: TRBV9
D: NA
J: TRBJ2-5
CDR3: CASSKTEGQTQYF
DNA: TGTGCCAGCAGCAAAACGGAGGGTCAGACCCAGTACTTC

size: NA
V: TRBV6-5
D: TRBD2
J: TRBJ2-2
CDR3: CATSLAGVAGELFF
DNA: TGTGCCACCTCTCTAGCGGGAGTGGCCGGGGAGCTGTTTTTT

size: once
V: TRBV7-3
D: TRBD1
J: TRBJ2-1
CDR3: CASSPTGGALDEQFF
DNA: TGTGCCAGCAGCCCCACAGGGGGCGCTTTGGATGAGCAGTTCTTC

size: few
V: TRBV30
D: NA
J: TRBJ2-1
CDR3: CAWSGSASSGNEQFF
DNA: TGTGCCTGGAGTGGGTCGGCATCCTCGGGGAATGAGCAGTTCTTC

size: NA
V: TRBV28
D: NA
J: TRBJ1-2
CDR3: CASTLAGGPGYGYTF
DNA: TGTGCCAGCACCCTGGCCGGGGGTCCGGGGTATGGCTACACCTTC

size: NA
V: TRBV6-6
D: NA
J: TRBJ1-1
CDR3: CASSVDGTRQYAFF
DNA: TGTGCCAGCAGTGTCGACGGGACTCGACAGTATGCTTTCTTT

size: NA
V: TRBV19
D: NA
J: TRBJ1-1
CDR3: CASSIGGVNTEAFF
DNA: TGTGCCAGTAGTATAGGCGGGGTGAACACTGAAGCTTTCTTT

size: NA
V: TRBV11-3
D: TRBD1
J: TRBJ2-5
CDR3: CASSNLQGPETQYF
DNA: TGTGCCAGCAGCAACCTACAGGGGCCAGAGACCCAGTACTTC

size: NA
V: TRBV2
D: NA
J: TRBJ1-2
CDR3: CASSATGEHGYTF
DNA: TGTGCCAGCAGTGCGACCGGGGAGCATGGCTACACCTTC